This T cell receptor beta chain was found in a study of Graves' ophthalmopathy and Graves' hyperthyroidism. Comments on this clonotype: The antigen remains unidentified.

The TCR beta CDR3 regions underwent amplification from RNA transcripts. In the first round, RT-PCR was carried out with HTBI primers, and a multiplex PCR formed the second round. Each CDR3 protein is one row after TCRdb ran MiXCR on the multiplex PCR reads. The sample holds hundreds of thousands of distinct CDR3 sequences, around a fifth seen once. Germline CDR1 SNHLY, CDR2 FYNNEI. The CDR3 covers 16 residues. V lost 7 bases, J lost 3 bases, and 10 bases stayed unmatched. Study results and caveats: Blood repertoires reportedly contained most expanded thyroid clonotypes above 0.001 frequency.

By definition, stable hyperthyroidism involved no ophthalmopathy within 18 months of follow-up. PBMCs stemmed from roughly 9.7 ml of fresh peripheral blood. Sequencing input: peripheral blood. The V call is TRBV2, the J call TRBJ2-2; TRBD2 matches 8 bases. The receptor comes from a woman aged 18-29 years with stable Graves' hyperthyroidism. Some clones in this sample may be carry-over from other donors' samples. The CDR3 bases are TGTGCCAGCATTTTAATCCCGGGACTAGACACCGGGGAGCTGTTTTTT. Protein: CASILIPGLDTGELFF.